This T cell receptor (beta chain) was sequenced during a study of shared clonotypes between healthy human individuals. TCRdb's table, derived via immunoSEQ multiplex PCR, lists solely in-frame clones and lacks some. The sample consists of under 2.5 million clones, 92% of them appearing once. The CDR3 is made up of 16 amino acids. The ends were cut back, 2 bases at V and 2 bases at J, with 15 bases in the middle. Per germline, CDR1 SGHRS and CDR2 YFSETQ. General observations from the study: Sampling included only blood; tissue repertoires likely differ. Naive subsets generally exceeded memory subsets in estimated richness. Clonotypes shared by all four sorted-subset donors had higher generation probabilities than non-shared clonotypes.

On this clone itself: The antigen remains unidentified.

The CD4+ fraction was divided into a CD45RA+ naive subset and a CD45RA-negative memory subset. The chain uses TRBV5-1 and TRBJ2-3; tentatively, D is TRBD2 (6 bases). This TCR was recovered from a man younger than 30 in good health. Some clones in this sample may be carry-over from other donors' samples. The sample comprised naive CD4+ T cells from PBMCs. Subset given: CD45RA+ positively selected. The CDR3 spells CASSFTGLANTDTQYF. DNA of the CDR3: TGCGCCAGCAGCTTTACTGGCCTAGCGAACACAGATACGCAGTATTTT.